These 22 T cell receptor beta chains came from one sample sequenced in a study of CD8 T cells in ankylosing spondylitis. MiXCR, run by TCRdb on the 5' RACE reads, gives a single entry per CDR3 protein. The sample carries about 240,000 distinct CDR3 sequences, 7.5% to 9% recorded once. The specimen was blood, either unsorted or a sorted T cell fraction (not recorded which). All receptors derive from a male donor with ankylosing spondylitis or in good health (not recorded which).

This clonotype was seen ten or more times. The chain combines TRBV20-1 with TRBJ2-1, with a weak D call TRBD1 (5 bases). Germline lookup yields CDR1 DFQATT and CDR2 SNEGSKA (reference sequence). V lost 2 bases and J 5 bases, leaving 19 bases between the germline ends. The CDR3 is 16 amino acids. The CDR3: CSARSCRGHKNNEQFF. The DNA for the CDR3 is TGCAGTGCTAGATCTTGCCGTGGACACAAGAACAATGAGCAGTTCTTC.

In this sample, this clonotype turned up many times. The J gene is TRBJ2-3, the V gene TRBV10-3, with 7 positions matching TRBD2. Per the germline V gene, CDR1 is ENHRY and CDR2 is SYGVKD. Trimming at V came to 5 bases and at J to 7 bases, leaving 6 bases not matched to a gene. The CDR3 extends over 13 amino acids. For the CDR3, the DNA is TGTGCCATCAGTCCAGCGGGGTCGAATACGCAGTATTTT. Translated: CAISPAGSNTQYF.

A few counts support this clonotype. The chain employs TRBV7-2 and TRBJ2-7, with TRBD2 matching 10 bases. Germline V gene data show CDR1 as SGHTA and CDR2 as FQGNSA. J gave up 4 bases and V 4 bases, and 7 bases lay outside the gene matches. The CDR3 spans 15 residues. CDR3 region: CASSSATSGFYEQYF. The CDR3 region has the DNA TGTGCCAGCAGCTCCGCGACTAGCGGGTTTTACGAGCAGTACTTC.

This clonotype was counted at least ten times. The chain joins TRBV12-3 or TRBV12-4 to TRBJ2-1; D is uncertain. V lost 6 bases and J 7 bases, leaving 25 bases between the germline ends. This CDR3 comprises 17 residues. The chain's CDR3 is CASRKKARVLAENEQFF. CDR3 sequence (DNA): TGTGCCAGCAGAAAGAAGGCCCGGGTCCTCGCCGAGAATGAGCAGTTCTTC.

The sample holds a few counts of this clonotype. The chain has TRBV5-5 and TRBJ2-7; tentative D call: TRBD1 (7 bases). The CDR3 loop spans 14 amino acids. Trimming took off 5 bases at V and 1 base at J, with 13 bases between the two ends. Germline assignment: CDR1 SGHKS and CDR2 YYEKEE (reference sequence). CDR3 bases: TGTGCCAGCAGGCCCAGGGGGGATTCCTACGAGCAGTACTTC. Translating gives CASRPRGDSYEQYF.

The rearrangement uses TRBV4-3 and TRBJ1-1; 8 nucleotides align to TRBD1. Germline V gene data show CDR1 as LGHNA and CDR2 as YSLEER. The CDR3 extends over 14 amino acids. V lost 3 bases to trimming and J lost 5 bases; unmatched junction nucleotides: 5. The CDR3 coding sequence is TGCGCCAGCAGCCAGGGCCACAGGGGGACTGAAGCTTTCTTT. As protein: CASSQGHRGTEAFF.

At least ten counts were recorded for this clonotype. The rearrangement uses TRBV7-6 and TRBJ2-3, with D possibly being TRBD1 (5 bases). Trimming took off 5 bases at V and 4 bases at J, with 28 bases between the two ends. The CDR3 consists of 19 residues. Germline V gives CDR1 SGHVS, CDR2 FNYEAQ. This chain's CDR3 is CASSHVPFLGVRWADTQYF. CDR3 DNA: TGTGCCAGCAGCCACGTACCCTTCCTAGGGGTGAGGTGGGCAGATACGCAGTATTTT.

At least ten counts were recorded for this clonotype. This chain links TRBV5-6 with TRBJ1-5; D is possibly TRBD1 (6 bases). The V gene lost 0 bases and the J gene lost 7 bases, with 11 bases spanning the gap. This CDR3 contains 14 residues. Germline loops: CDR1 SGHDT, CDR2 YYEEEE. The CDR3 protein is CASSLGAGDQPQHF. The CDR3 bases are TGTGCCAGCAGCTTGGGGGCAGGGGACCAGCCCCAGCATTTT.

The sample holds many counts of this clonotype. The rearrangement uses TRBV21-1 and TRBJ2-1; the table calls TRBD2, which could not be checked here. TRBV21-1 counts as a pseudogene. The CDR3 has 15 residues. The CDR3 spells CASSKGLAGRVEQFF. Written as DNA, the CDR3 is TGTGCCAGCAGCAAAGGACTAGCGGGGAGGGTTGAGCAGTTCTTC.

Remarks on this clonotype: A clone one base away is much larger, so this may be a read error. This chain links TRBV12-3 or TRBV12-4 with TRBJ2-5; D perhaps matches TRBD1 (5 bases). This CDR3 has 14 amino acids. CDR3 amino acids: CASSYGHVQETQNF. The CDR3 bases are TGTGCCAGCAGTTACGGACATGTACAAGAGACCCAGAACTTC.

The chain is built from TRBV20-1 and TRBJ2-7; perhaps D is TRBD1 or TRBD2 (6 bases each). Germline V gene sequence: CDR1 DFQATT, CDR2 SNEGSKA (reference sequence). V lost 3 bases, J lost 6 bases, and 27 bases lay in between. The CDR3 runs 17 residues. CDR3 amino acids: CSARHWGDEGRRGEQYF. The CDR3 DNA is TGCAGTGCTAGGCATTGGGGGGATGAGGGCCGCAGGGGCGAGCAGTACTTC.

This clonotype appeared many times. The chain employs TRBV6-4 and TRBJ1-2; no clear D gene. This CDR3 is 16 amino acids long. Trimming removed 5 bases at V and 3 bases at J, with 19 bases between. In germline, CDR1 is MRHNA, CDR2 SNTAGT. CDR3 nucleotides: TGTGCCAGCAGTTCCGGGATTCTCGTCTTCGACTATGGCTACACCTTC. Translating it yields CASSSGILVFDYGYTF.

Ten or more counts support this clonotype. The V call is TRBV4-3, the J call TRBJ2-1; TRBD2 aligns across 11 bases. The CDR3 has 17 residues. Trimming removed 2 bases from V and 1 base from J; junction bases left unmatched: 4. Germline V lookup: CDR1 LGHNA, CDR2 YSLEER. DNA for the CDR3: TGCGCCAGCAGCCAACATAGCGGGAGGGGATCCTACAATGAGCAGTTCTTC. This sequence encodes CASSQHSGRGSYNEQFF.

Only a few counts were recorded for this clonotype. The CDR3 nucleotides read TGTGCCAGCAGGGGATCGGGTAATCCCACCGGGGAGCTGTTTTTT. Protein: CASRGSGNPTGELFF. The J gene is TRBJ2-2, the V gene TRBV12-3 or TRBV12-4, with no clear D. With 6 bases removed from V and 4 bases from J, the gap between germline ends came to 15 bases. This CDR3 has 15 amino acids.

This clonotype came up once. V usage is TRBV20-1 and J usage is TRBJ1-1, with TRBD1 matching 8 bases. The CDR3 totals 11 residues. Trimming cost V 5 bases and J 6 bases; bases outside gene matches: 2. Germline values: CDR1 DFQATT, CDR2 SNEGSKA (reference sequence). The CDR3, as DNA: TGCAGTGCTTCAGGGGGCGCTGAAGCTTTCTTT. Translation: CSASGGAEAFF.

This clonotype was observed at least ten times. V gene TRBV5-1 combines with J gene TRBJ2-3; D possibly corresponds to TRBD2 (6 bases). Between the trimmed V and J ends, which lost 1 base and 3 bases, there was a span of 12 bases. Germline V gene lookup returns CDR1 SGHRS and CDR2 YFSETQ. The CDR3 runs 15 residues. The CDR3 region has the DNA TGCGCCAGCAGCTTGCGGACTACCTTAACAGATACGCAGTATTTT. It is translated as CASSLRTTLTDTQYF.

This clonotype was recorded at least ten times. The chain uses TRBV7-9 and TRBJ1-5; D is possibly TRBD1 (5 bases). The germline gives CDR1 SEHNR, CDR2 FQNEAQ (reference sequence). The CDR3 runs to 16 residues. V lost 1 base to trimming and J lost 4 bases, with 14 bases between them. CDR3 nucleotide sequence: TGTGCCAGCAGCTTAGGAGGTCCGGGACCGAATCAGCCCCAGCATTTT. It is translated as CASSLGGPGPNQPQHF.

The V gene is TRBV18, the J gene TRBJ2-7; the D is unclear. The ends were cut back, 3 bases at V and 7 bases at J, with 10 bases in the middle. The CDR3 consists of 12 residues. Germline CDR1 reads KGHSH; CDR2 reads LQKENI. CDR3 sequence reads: CASSPTVSEQYF. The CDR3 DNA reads TGTGCCAGCTCACCTACAGTATCTGAGCAGTACTTC.

The CDR3 nucleotides are TGCAGTGCTAGGGCCCGACTAGCGGGGGACTCCTACGAGCAGTACTTC. Amino acids: CSARARLAGDSYEQYF. The chain couples TRBV20-1 to TRBJ2-7, with 12 bases matching TRBD2. J gave up 0 bases and V 3 bases, and 6 bases lay outside the gene matches. Germline V gene lookup returns CDR1 DFQATT and CDR2 SNEGSKA (reference sequence). There are 16 residues in the CDR3.

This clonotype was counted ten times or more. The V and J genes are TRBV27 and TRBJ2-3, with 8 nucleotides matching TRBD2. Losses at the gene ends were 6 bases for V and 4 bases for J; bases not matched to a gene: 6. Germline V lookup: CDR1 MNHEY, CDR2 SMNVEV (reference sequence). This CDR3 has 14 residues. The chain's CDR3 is CASRAGGRADTQYF. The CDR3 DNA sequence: TGTGCCAGCAGGGCGGGGGGCAGGGCAGATACGCAGTATTTT.

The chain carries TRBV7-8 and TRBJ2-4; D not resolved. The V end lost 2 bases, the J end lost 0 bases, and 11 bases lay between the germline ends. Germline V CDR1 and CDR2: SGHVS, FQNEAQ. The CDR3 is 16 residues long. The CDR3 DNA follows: TGTGCCAGCAGCTTATTACAGAGCGTAGCCAAAAACATTCAGTACTTC. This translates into CASSLLQSVAKNIQYF.

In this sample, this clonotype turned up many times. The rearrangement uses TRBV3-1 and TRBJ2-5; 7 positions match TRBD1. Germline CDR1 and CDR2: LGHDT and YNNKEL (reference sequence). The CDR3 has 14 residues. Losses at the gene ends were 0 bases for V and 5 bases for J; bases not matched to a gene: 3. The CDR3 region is CASSQEGRGETQYF. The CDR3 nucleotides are TGTGCCAGCAGCCAAGAGGGCAGGGGGGAGACCCAGTACTTC.